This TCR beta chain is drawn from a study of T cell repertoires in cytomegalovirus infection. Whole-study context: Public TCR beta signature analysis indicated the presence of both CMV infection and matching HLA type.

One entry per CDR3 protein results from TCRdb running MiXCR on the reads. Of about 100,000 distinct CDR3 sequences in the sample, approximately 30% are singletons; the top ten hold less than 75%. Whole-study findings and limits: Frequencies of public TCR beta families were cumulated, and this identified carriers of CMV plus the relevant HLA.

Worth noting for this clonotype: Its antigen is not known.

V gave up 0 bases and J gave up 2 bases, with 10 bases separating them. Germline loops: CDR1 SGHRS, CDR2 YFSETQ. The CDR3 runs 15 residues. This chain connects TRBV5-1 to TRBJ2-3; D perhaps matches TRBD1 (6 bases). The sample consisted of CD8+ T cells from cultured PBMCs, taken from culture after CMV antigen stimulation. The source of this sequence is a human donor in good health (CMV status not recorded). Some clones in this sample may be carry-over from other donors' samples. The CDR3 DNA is TGCGCCAGCAGCTTGGGGACAGTTACCACAGATACGCAGTATTTT. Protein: CASSLGTVTTDTQYF.